This TCR beta chain was sequenced during a study of identical twins. TCRdb ran MiXCR on the 5' RACE reads and lists one entry per CDR3 protein. The sample lists 240,000 or so distinct CDR3 sequences, 5.5% to 7% occurring once. Trimming shortened V by 6 bases and J by 1 base, and 15 bases separated the two germline ends. The CDR3 is made up of 15 amino acids. Germline CDR1 reads SGHRS; CDR2 reads YFSETQ. Findings of the study overall: Zero-insertion analyses could be partly confounded by invariant MAIT and iNKT cells. Surplus twin overlap in beta out-of-frame sequences was less pronounced.

This clonotype occurred many times. As yet, its antigen is unknown. These sequences were also reported in another study, on yellow fever vaccine responses in identical twins.

V usage is TRBV5-1 and J usage is TRBJ2-3, with a possible D match to TRBD2 (6 bases). Material for sequencing was memory (CD45RO+) T cells sorted from blood. The TCR sequence derives from a woman between 18 and 29 years old in good health. The DNA for the CDR3 is TGCGCCAGCACCCCGGGGGTAGCAGGCACAGATACGCAGTATTTT. Its protein product is CASTPGVAGTDTQYF.